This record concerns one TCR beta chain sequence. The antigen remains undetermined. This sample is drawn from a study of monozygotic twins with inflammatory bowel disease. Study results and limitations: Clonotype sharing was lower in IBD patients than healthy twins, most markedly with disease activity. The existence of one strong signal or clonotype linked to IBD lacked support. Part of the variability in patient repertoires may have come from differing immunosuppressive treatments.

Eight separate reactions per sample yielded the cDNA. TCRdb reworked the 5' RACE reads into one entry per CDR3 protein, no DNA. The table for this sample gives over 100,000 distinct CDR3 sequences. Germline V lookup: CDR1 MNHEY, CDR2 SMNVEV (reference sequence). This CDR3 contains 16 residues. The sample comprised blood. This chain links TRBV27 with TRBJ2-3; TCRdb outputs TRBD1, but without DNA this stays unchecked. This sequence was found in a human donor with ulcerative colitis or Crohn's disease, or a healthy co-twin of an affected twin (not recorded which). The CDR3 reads CASSAAGDTASGTQYF.